The 25 T cell receptor beta chains listed next were all sequenced from one sample in a study of regulatory T cells in long-lasting Graves disease. Construction of TCR beta libraries relied on iRepertoire HTBI primers and on Arm-PCR targeting CDR3 regions. TCRdb independently ran MiXCR on the multiplex PCR reads; one entry per CDR3 protein. Seen here are around 400,000 distinct CDR3 sequences, 15% observed once, and the top ten hold over 20%. This sample's time point: newly diagnosed GD, antithyroid drugs for less than 3 months. PBMCs provided the RNA from which the TCR library was made. The source was peripheral blood mononuclear cells (PBMCs), collected at new diagnosis, from a patient treated with antithyroid drugs. Receptors were obtained from a female donor with Graves disease.

This clonotype was detected a few times. The junction and the germline gene differ at one end; a read error may be behind it. The chain joins TRBV5-1 to TRBJ2-2, with 10 bases fitting TRBD1. The germline CDR1 and CDR2 sequences are SGHRS and YFSETQ. The CDR3 runs to 16 residues. DNA of the CDR3: TGCGCCAACAGCATTGGACAGGGGGCGAACACCGGGGAGCTGTTTTTT. Its translation is CANSIGQGANTGELFF. Variable domain in full (rest from reference TRBV5-1 and TRBJ2-2): KAGVTQTPRYLIKTRGQQVTLSCSPISGHRSVSWYQQTPGQGLQFLFEYFSETQRNKGNFPGRFSGRQFSNSRSEMNVSTLELGDSALYLCANSIGQGANTGELFFGEGSRLTVL.

This clonotype occurred many times. The V and J genes are TRBV7-9 and TRBJ1-4; the D gene is possibly TRBD1 (6 bases). Germline V lookup: CDR1 SEHNR, CDR2 FQNEAQ (reference sequence). Between the trimmed V and J ends, which lost 8 bases and 5 bases, there was a span of 12 bases. There are 13 residues in the CDR3. The CDR3 DNA reads TGTGCCAGCGGGGGACACTCCAATGAAAAACTGTTTTTT. It is translated as CASGGHSNEKLFF.

This clonotype was counted ten times or more. The chain couples TRBV6-1 to TRBJ1-5, with D unresolved. The germline V gene has CDR1 MNHNS and CDR2 SASEGT. The V end lost 6 bases, the J end lost 0 bases, and 9 bases lay between the germline ends. The CDR3 runs 14 residues. The CDR3 sequence is CASRRLGSNQPQHF. The CDR3, as DNA: TGTGCCAGCAGGCGGTTAGGTAGCAATCAGCCCCAGCATTTT.

This clonotype has ten or more counts. The chain is built from TRBV2 and TRBJ2-3; no firm D call. Per the germline V gene, CDR1 is SNHLY and CDR2 is FYNNEI. V was clipped by 8 bases and J by 1 base, with 10 bases between them. There are 13 residues in the CDR3. CDR3 in DNA: TGTGCCAGCGCGGCGTGGGGCACAGATACGCAGTATTTT. Encoded protein: CASAAWGTDTQYF.

In this sample, this clonotype turned up many times. The chain links TRBV29-1 to TRBJ2-7; D not resolved. CDR1 is SQVTM, CDR2 ANQGSEA, per germline. CDR3 length equals 12 residues. Trimming took off 7 bases at V and 3 bases at J, with 13 bases between the two ends. Written as DNA, the CDR3 is TGCAGCGCAACTGACGCCGTCTACGAGCAGTACTTC. This translates into CSATDAVYEQYF.

In this sample, this clonotype turned up a few times. V and J are TRBV7-2 and TRBJ2-3; D ambiguous. Germline CDR1 SGHTA, CDR2 FQGNSA. Trimming took off 1 base at V and 3 bases at J, with 11 bases between the two ends. CDR3 length: 15 amino acids. The DNA for the CDR3 is TGTGCCAGCAGCTTAGTCTCTAGACCGACAGATACGCAGTATTTT. Protein sequence: CASSLVSRPTDTQYF.

This clonotype was seen only a few times. The rearrangement joins TRBV6-4 to TRBJ2-5, with D possibly matching TRBD2 (7 bases). Judging by the DNA end, TRBJ2-1 fits better; the J call may be wrong. The CDR3 sequence is 15 residues long. Germline CDR1 and CDR2: MRHNA and SNTAGT. CDR3 nucleotides: TGTGCCAGCGGGGTCTGGGGGGGCGACAACAATGAGCAGTTCTTC. Its translation is CASGVWGGDNNEQFF.

This clonotype was counted at least ten times. The rearrangement links TRBV4-3 to TRBJ1-1; tentative D call: TRBD1 (6 bases). V gave up 1 base and J gave up 1 base, with 22 bases separating them. The CDR3 spans 19 residues. Germline CDR1 reads LGHNA; CDR2 reads YSLEER. The CDR3 nucleotides read TGCGCCAGCAGCCAAGTCCTTGGATCCGAGGTCAGGGGGAACACTGAAGCTTTCTTT. The encoded protein is CASSQVLGSEVRGNTEAFF.

This clonotype was counted ten times or more. The rearrangement joins TRBV11-2 to TRBJ1-1; no definite D call. The CDR3 runs to 16 residues. The V gene lost 0 bases and the J gene lost 1 base, with 12 bases spanning the gap. The germline V gene encodes CDR1 SGHAT and CDR2 FQNNGV. The CDR3 nucleotides read TGTGCCAGCAGCTTAGATTTTTCCGCGGGGAACACTGAAGCTTTCTTT. Protein: CASSLDFSAGNTEAFF.

As to this clonotype: A far bigger clonotype differs at one base, so this is likely a read error. V usage is TRBV7-2 and J usage is TRBJ2-7; D perhaps matches TRBD2 (7 bases). Trimming removed 1 base from V and 7 bases from J, with 14 bases in between. The germline CDR1 and CDR2 sequences are SGHTA and FQGNSA. This CDR3 contains 14 residues. This CDR3 reads CASSLGGGGKEQYF. The CDR3 nucleotides read TGTGCCAGCAGCTTAGGAGGGGGGGGGAAAGAGCAGTACTTC.

J is TRBJ1-2 and V is TRBV7-9; D uncertain. The germline CDR1 and CDR2 sequences are SEHNR and FQNEAQ (reference sequence). V lost 2 bases and J lost 2, with 15 bases in between. The CDR3 contains 16 residues. The CDR3 DNA reads TGTGCCAGCAGCTTAAGTCTGGAAGGGCACAACTATGGCTACACCTTC. This sequence encodes CASSLSLEGHNYGYTF.

This clonotype was detected ten times or more. The chain uses TRBV20-1 and TRBJ2-1, with TRBD2 matching 14 bases. Per germline, CDR1 DFQATT and CDR2 SNEGSKA (reference sequence). CDR3 length: 18 residues. The chain's CDR3 is CSLWTSGGSDPLFGEQFF. The CDR3 nucleotides read TGCAGCCTTTGGACTAGCGGGGGGTCGGACCCTCTCTTTGGTGAGCAGTTCTTC.

The rearrangement uses TRBV12-3 or TRBV12-4 and TRBJ2-7; 11 positions match TRBD2. Trimming removed 7 bases from V and 9 bases from J; junction bases left unmatched: 8. The CDR3 covers 13 residues. CDR3 in amino acids: CASTGTSGVGQYF. CDR3 in DNA: TGTGCCAGCACCGGGACTAGCGGCGTCGGGCAGTACTTC.

The table lists this clonotype with many counts. The chain links TRBV5-4 to TRBJ2-5; 9 bases align to TRBD1. Germline trimming cut 3 bases from V and 2 bases from J; bases unmatched to any gene: 5. The CDR3 length is 15 residues. Germline CDR1 is SGHNT and CDR2 is YYREEE (reference sequence). CDR3 loop: CASSWTGTGQETQYF. For the CDR3, the DNA is TGTGCCAGCAGCTGGACCGGGACAGGGCAAGAGACCCAGTACTTC.

The rearrangement uses TRBV19 and TRBJ1-3; D remains unclear. Per the germline V gene, CDR1 is LNHDA and CDR2 is SQIVND (reference sequence). The V end was cut by 6 bases, the J end by 0 bases, with 12 bases between. The CDR3 consists of 15 residues. The CDR3 DNA reads as TGTGCCAGTAGAGACGCAGGAGTCTCTGGAAACACCATATATTTT. This gives the protein CASRDAGVSGNTIYF.

The chain combines TRBV25-1 with TRBJ1-6, with D hard to call. Germline V gene data show CDR1 as MGHDK and CDR2 as SYGVNS. The CDR3 runs to 14 residues. Trimming left V 3 bases short and J 6 bases short, with 9 bases between. The CDR3 region has the DNA TGTGCCAGCAGTGAGATATTGTTTAATTCACCCCTCCACTTT. It is translated as CASSEILFNSPLHF.

The V call is TRBV19, the J call TRBJ2-1, with 12 positions matching TRBD2. J lost 3 bases, V lost 3 bases, and 3 bases had no gene match. Germline-derived CDR1 and CDR2 are LNHDA and SQIVND (reference sequence). CDR3 size: 16 residues. This CDR3 reads CASSISLAGGYNEQFF. The CDR3, as DNA: TGTGCCAGTAGTATTTCACTAGCGGGGGGCTACAATGAGCAGTTCTTC. Variable domain in full (rest from reference TRBV19 and TRBJ2-1): DGGITQSPKYLFRKEGQNVTLSCEQNLNHDAMYWYRQDPGQGLRLIYYSQIVNDFQKGDIAEGYSVSREKKESFPLTVTSAQKNPTAFYLCASSISLAGGYNEQFFGPGTRLTVL.

This chain links TRBV12-3 or TRBV12-4 with TRBJ2-1; TRBD2 aligns across 8 bases. The V and J ends lost 2 bases and 7 bases, in that order; junction bases with no gene match: 13. The CDR3 spans 17 residues. CDR3 loop: CASSLTQLAEPRNEQFF. The DNA for the CDR3 is TGTGCCAGCAGTTTAACCCAACTAGCGGAGCCCCGGAATGAGCAGTTCTTC.

This clonotype was counted at least ten times. This chain connects TRBV7-3 to TRBJ1-1, with D unresolved. V was trimmed by 5 bases and J by 0 bases, leaving 7 bases between them. CDR1 and CDR2 (germline): SGHTA, FQGTGA. This CDR3 is 13 amino acids long. CDR3 sequence: CASSRQVNTEAFF. In DNA, the CDR3 is TGTGCCAGCAGCCGGCAGGTGAACACTGAAGCTTTCTTT.

This clonotype has ten or more counts. CDR3 nucleotides: TGTGCCAGCAGCCTGGACAGTAACTATGGCTACACCTTC. Translating it yields CASSLDSNYGYTF. V usage is TRBV12-3 or TRBV12-4 and J usage is TRBJ1-2; D might be TRBD1 (6 bases). The CDR3 runs 13 residues. Trimming left V 6 bases short and J 1 base short, with 9 bases between.

This clonotype has a count of ten or more. The V and J genes are TRBV13 and TRBJ2-7; possible D gene TRBD2, 7 bases. The CDR3 totals 16 residues. Per germline, CDR1 PRHDT and CDR2 FYEKMQ (reference sequence). Trimming shortened V by 0 bases and J by 2 bases, and 14 bases separated the two germline ends. CDR3 nucleotides: TGTGCCAGCAGCTTAGGAGGGGGGGCCGGCGCCTACGAGCAGTACTTC. Its translation: CASSLGGGAGAYEQYF.

In its sample, this clonotype was seen a few times. The V and J genes are TRBV27 and TRBJ1-2; D is unresolved. This CDR3 spans 15 amino acids. Deletions cut 3 bases from V and 5 bases from J, with 16 bases between. The germline V gene encodes CDR1 MNHEY and CDR2 SMNVEV (reference sequence). CDR3 bases: TGTGCCAGCAGTTTCGCCCCTAGATTGGGGTATGGCTACACCTTC. This translates into CASSFAPRLGYGYTF.

This clonotype was counted ten times or more. The V call is TRBV7-9, the J call TRBJ2-3; TRBD2 matches at 9 bases. Germline CDR1 and CDR2: SEHNR and FQNEAQ (reference sequence). The J segment lost 4 bases and the V segment lost 4 bases, leaving 9 bases of the junction unmatched. The CDR3 sequence is 16 residues long. The CDR3 DNA follows: TGTGCCAGCAGCTCTCTAGGCGGGAGGGAATCAGATACGCAGTATTTT. Protein product: CASSSLGGRESDTQYF.

This clonotype has ten or more counts. The rearrangement links TRBV4-3 to TRBJ2-3, with D unresolved. Germline-derived CDR1 and CDR2 are LGHNA and YSLEER. This CDR3 is built from 14 residues. Trimming took off 0 bases at V and 0 bases at J, with 4 bases between the two ends. The CDR3 DNA is TGCGCCAGCAGCCAAGATGTTAGCACAGATACGCAGTATTTT. This encodes CASSQDVSTDTQYF.

This clonotype showed up just a few times. The gene calls are TRBV9 and TRBJ2-1; perhaps TRBD1 as D (6 bases). The V gene's germline CDR1 is SGDLS and CDR2 YYNGEE. This CDR3 has 14 amino acids. Trimming cost V 3 bases and J 1 base, with 8 bases left between them. CDR3 sequence reads: CASSATGSYNEQFF. Written as DNA, the CDR3 is TGTGCCAGCAGCGCTACAGGGTCCTACAATGAGCAGTTCTTC. Full variable domain (missing parts from reference TRBV9 and TRBJ2-1): DSGVTQTPKHLITATGQRVTLRCSPRSGDLSVYWYQQSLDQGLQFLIQYYNGEERAKGNILERFSAQQFPDLHSELNLSSLELGDSALYFCASSATGSYNEQFFGPGTRLTVL.